One T cell receptor beta chain is described in this entry. The record originates from a study of blood T cells in healthy people across ages. Primers used in a second PCR of roughly 6 to 12 cycles were a sample-barcoded 5' primer and a J-beta primer mix. One entry per CDR3 protein, called by TCRdb with MiXCR from the 5' RACE reads. The profile shows approximately 360,000 distinct CDR3 sequences, about 49% of them singletons. J gave up 9 bases and V 7 bases, and 11 bases lay outside the gene matches. The CDR3 consists of 13 residues. Germline assignment: CDR1 MNHEY and CDR2 SVGEGT. The sequencing sample was made of blood. The clonotype comes from a man between 60 and 70 years old in good health. V gene TRBV6-2 or TRBV6-3 combines with J gene TRBJ2-7; 8 bases fit TRBD2. Written as DNA, the CDR3 is TGTGCCAGCACCATGAGACTAGCGATGGGGCAGTACTTC. It codes for CASTMRLAMGQYF.